A single sample is the source of the 32 T cell receptor beta chains below, sequenced in a study of T cell changes during pregnancy in multiple sclerosis. This table comes from immunoSEQ multiplex PCR, and its TCRdb copy is limited to in-frame clones, with some not included. Among tens of thousands of clones listed, just under 95% were seen once. The material was peripheral blood, obtained in the first trimester of pregnancy. The receptors stem from a female donor with multiple sclerosis, enrolled in a pregnancy study.

The chain uses TRBV18 and TRBJ2-7; 7 positions agree with TRBD1. CDR3 length: 15 amino acids. Trimming cost V 1 base and J 2 bases; bases outside gene matches: 5. Germline-derived CDR1 and CDR2 are KGHSH and LQKENI. CDR3 in amino acids: CASSPLKTGTYEQYF. In nucleotides, the CDR3 is TGTGCCAGCTCACCACTTAAGACAGGGACCTACGAGCAGTACTTC.

Remarks on this clone: Other DNA sequences in the same sample also yield this CDR3. This chain's CDR3 is CASSLGWSGPSYEQYF. The CDR3 coding sequence is TGCGCCAGCAGCTTGGGGTGGTCCGGTCCCTCCTACGAGCAGTACTTC. The chain couples TRBV5-1 to TRBJ2-7; D remains unclear. CDR3 length equals 16 residues. V lost 0 bases to trimming and J lost 0 bases, with 13 bases between them. Looked up from germline, CDR1 is SGHRS and CDR2 is YFSETQ. Variable domain in full (rest from reference TRBV5-1 and TRBJ2-7): KAGVTQTPRYLIKTRGQQVTLSCSPISGHRSVSWYQQTPGQGLQFLFEYFSETQRNKGNFPGRFSGRQFSNSRSEMNVSTLELGDSALYLCASSLGWSGPSYEQYFGPGTRLTVT.

Only one count was recorded for this clone. V and J are TRBV7-2 and TRBJ2-7; the D gene is possibly TRBD2 (7 bases). The CDR3 length is 16 residues. Trimming cost V 5 bases and J 2 bases, with 19 bases left between them. CDR1 and CDR2 (germline): SGHTA, FQGNSA. The CDR3: CASSLGGGDRTYEQYF. CDR3 sequence (DNA): TGTGCCAGCAGCCTGGGGGGGGGAGACAGGACCTACGAGCAGTACTTC.

The CDR3 here is CASSTQGKGYTF. For the CDR3, the DNA is TGTGCCAGCAGTACACAGGGTAAGGGCTACACCTTC. The chain is built from TRBV28 and TRBJ1-2, with D perhaps matching TRBD1 (6 bases). Germline CDR1 MDHEN, CDR2 SYDVKM. The CDR3 has 12 residues. V was trimmed by 5 bases and J by 8 bases, leaving 12 bases between them.

The sample holds one count of this clone. The CDR3 coding sequence is TGTGCCAGCAGTTTATCCGCTGGGACTTTATCTGGGGCCAACGTCCTGACTTTC. Encoded protein: CASSLSAGTLSGANVLTF. This chain links TRBV27 with TRBJ2-6; weak D call: TRBD2 (6 bases). This CDR3 is 18 amino acids long. Trimming shortened V by 0 bases and J by 1 base, and 13 bases separated the two germline ends. Per germline, CDR1 MNHEY and CDR2 SMNVEV (reference sequence). Using reference TRBV27 and TRBJ2-6 for the parts outside the CDR3, the full variable domain is EAQVTQNPRYLITVTGKKLTVTCSQNMNHEYMSWYRQDPGLGLRQIYYSMNVEVTDKGDVPEGYKVSRKEKRNFPLILESPSPNQTSLYFCASSLSAGTLSGANVLTFGAGSRLTVL.

The chain has TRBV7-9 and TRBJ2-3; D is possibly TRBD2 (6 bases). Germline lookup yields CDR1 SEHNR and CDR2 FQNEAQ (reference sequence). This CDR3 has 15 amino acids. Trimming shortened V by 6 bases and J by 2 bases, and 15 bases separated the two germline ends. The CDR3 region is CASSVSGDYTDTQYF. The CDR3, as DNA: TGTGCCAGCAGTGTTAGCGGAGACTACACAGATACGCAGTATTTT.

In its sample, this clone was seen once. J is TRBJ2-5 and V is TRBV7-9; 7 bases align to TRBD2. In germline, CDR1 is SEHNR, CDR2 FQNEAQ (reference sequence). There are 15 residues in the CDR3. V shed 4 bases, J shed 5 bases, and the junction held 10 bases outside the gene matches. CDR3 coding DNA: TGTGCCAGCAGCTCCCCCGGCGGGGGTTGGGAGACCCAGTACTTC. Translated, it gives CASSSPGGGWETQYF.

The rearrangement uses TRBV6-6 and TRBJ2-3; 9 bases fit TRBD2. The ends lost 7 bases at V and 2 bases at J; junction bases unmatched: 7. The CDR3 has 15 residues. From germline, CDR1 is MNHNY and CDR2 SVGAGI (reference sequence). The CDR3 reads CASTPSGGPTDTQYF. The CDR3 DNA reads TGTGCCAGCACCCCCAGCGGGGGGCCCACAGATACGCAGTATTTT.

The genes are TRBV19 and TRBJ2-7, with 8 bases fitting TRBD2. The CDR3 has 15 residues. Germline V gene data show CDR1 as LNHDA and CDR2 as SQIVND (reference sequence). Losses at the gene ends were 4 bases for V and 3 bases for J; bases not matched to a gene: 8. In nucleotides, the CDR3 is TGTGCCAGTAGTAAGGCCCCACTAGCGGTCTACGAGCAGTACTTC. This translates into CASSKAPLAVYEQYF.

The chain carries TRBV6-5 and TRBJ2-5; 8 positions match TRBD2. The CDR3 is 15 residues long. The V and J ends lost 0 bases and 2 bases, in that order; junction bases with no gene match: 2. Germline-derived CDR1 and CDR2 are MNHEY and SVGAGI. CDR3 protein: CASSYSGGRQETQYF. CDR3 DNA: TGTGCCAGCAGTTACTCAGGCGGGAGGCAAGAGACCCAGTACTTC.

The chain is built from TRBV18 and TRBJ1-2, with TRBD1 as a possible D gene (6 bases). Germline V CDR1 and CDR2: KGHSH, LQKENI. The ends were cut back, 1 base at V and 0 bases at J, with 30 bases in the middle. CDR3 size: 22 residues. The CDR3 protein is CASSPLMATLGTTAIANYGYTF. The CDR3 DNA reads as TGTGCCAGCTCACCACTAATGGCGACTTTAGGGACAACGGCGATAGCTAACTATGGCTACACCTTC.

CDR3 bases: TGTGCCAGCAGCTTATTACGGGAGTGGGGATTAAACGAGCAGTTCTTC. The encoded protein is CASSLLREWGLNEQFF. V gene TRBV11-2 combines with J gene TRBJ2-1, with D possibly TRBD2 on 6 matching bases. Germline CDR1 is SGHAT and CDR2 is FQNNGV. This CDR3 spans 16 amino acids. V lost 2 bases to trimming and J lost 10 bases, with 21 bases between them.

V and J are TRBV19 and TRBJ2-1; TRBD1 matches 7 bases. J gave up 2 bases and V 3 bases, and 7 bases lay outside the gene matches. From germline, CDR1 is LNHDA and CDR2 SQIVND (reference sequence). The CDR3 extends over 16 amino acids. CDR3 sequence: CASSISGTEAYNEQFF. The CDR3, as DNA: TGTGCCAGTAGTATTAGTGGGACAGAGGCCTACAATGAGCAGTTCTTC.

The V and J genes are TRBV7-3 and TRBJ2-3; D call uncertain. Between the trimmed V and J ends, which lost 5 bases and 8 bases, there was a span of 14 bases. The CDR3 consists of 13 residues. The V gene's germline CDR1 is SGHTA and CDR2 FQGTGA. The CDR3 reads CASSQAERGTQYF. DNA of the CDR3: TGTGCCAGCAGCCAAGCCGAGCGAGGTACGCAGTATTTT. The whole variable domain, remainder taken from reference TRBV7-3 and TRBJ2-3, is GAGVSQTPSNKVTEKGKYVELRCDPISGHTALYWYRQSLGQGPEFLIYFQGTGAADDSGLPNDRFFAVRPEGSVSTLKIQRTERGDSAVYLCASSQAERGTQYFGPGTRLTVL.

V usage is TRBV6-5 and J usage is TRBJ2-7; D possibly corresponds to TRBD1 (6 bases). V was cut by 8 bases and J by 1 base, with 12 bases left in between. CDR3 length equals 13 residues. Germline-derived CDR1 and CDR2 are MNHEY and SVGAGI. The DNA for the CDR3 is TGTGCCAGCCGTCGCGGACAGTCCTACGAGCAGTACTTC. Its translation is CASRRGQSYEQYF.

CDR3 sequence: CASSRRGINGYTF. CDR3 in DNA: TGTGCCAGCAGCCGGCGAGGAATCAATGGCTACACCTTC. The rearrangement joins TRBV27 to TRBJ1-2; D call uncertain. V lost 6 bases and J lost 6, with 14 bases in between. The CDR3 contains 13 residues. Germline values: CDR1 MNHEY, CDR2 SMNVEV (reference sequence).

The chain couples TRBV6-1 to TRBJ2-1, with 7 positions matching TRBD2. CDR1 is MNHNS and CDR2 is SASEGT in the germline V gene. CDR3 size: 14 residues. J was trimmed by 4 bases and V by 7 bases; bases with no gene match: 7. The CDR3 nucleotides are TGTGCCAGCAATGTGCAGCGGGGTTACAATGAGCAGTTCTTC. Translation gives CASNVQRGYNEQFF.

V is TRBV19 and J is TRBJ2-3; 10 bases match TRBD2. There are 16 residues in the CDR3. CDR1 and CDR2 (germline): LNHDA, SQIVND (reference sequence). V shed 5 bases, J shed 5 bases, and the junction held 10 bases outside the gene matches. This CDR3 reads CASSVPSGGRGDTQYF. Written as DNA, the CDR3 is TGTGCCAGTAGTGTACCTAGCGGGGGACGGGGAGATACGCAGTATTTT.

The chain couples TRBV29-1 to TRBJ2-1; 11 bases are shared with TRBD2. The junction had 12 bases not matched to a gene; V was cut back by 4 bases and J by 4 bases. The CDR3 consists of 17 residues. CDR1 SQVTM and CDR2 ANQGSEA come from the germline V gene. The CDR3 sequence is CSVGGTSGSYQYNEQFF. The CDR3 nucleotides read TGCAGCGTTGGGGGGACTAGCGGTAGTTACCAATACAATGAGCAGTTCTTC.

This chain links TRBV4-3 with TRBJ2-3, with 8 bases lining up with TRBD2. The CDR3 spans 17 residues. The junction had 7 bases not matched to a gene; V was cut back by 0 bases and J by 2 bases. CDR1 and CDR2 (germline): LGHNA, YSLEER. The CDR3: CASSQDRLAGTTDTQYF. The CDR3 DNA sequence: TGCGCCAGCAGCCAAGATAGGCTAGCGGGCACCACAGATACGCAGTATTTT.

The chain couples TRBV4-1 to TRBJ2-7, with TRBD2 matching over 9 bases. The CDR3 has 17 amino acids. Trimming at V came to 1 base and at J to 4 bases, leaving 11 bases not matched to a gene. Germline values: CDR1 MGHRA, CDR2 YSYEKL. Here the CDR3 reads CASSQGGLSGGRYEQYF. The CDR3 nucleotides read TGCGCCAGCAGCCAAGGAGGGTTGAGCGGGGGGCGATACGAGCAGTACTTC.

This clone was seen only once. The chain combines TRBV28 with TRBJ2-7; TRBD2 aligns across 8 bases. From germline, CDR1 is MDHEN and CDR2 SYDVKM. CDR3 length: 12 amino acids. Trimming cost V 6 bases and J 12 bases; bases outside gene matches: 10. In DNA form, the CDR3 reads TGTGCCAGCAGCCCCCCGACTAGCGTGGTGTACTTC. It codes for CASSPPTSVVYF.

The J gene is TRBJ1-1, the V gene TRBV7-8; 7 nucleotides match TRBD1. The CDR3 contains 16 residues. Trimming cost V 5 bases and J 5 bases; bases outside gene matches: 14. Germline values: CDR1 SGHVS, CDR2 FQNEAQ. Here the CDR3 reads CASSTNSQGLGTEAFF. As DNA, the CDR3 is TGTGCCAGCAGCACAAATTCACAGGGGTTAGGAACTGAAGCTTTCTTT.

The gene calls are TRBV7-2 and TRBJ2-3; 7 bases fit TRBD2. V was pared by 5 bases and J by 0 bases, with 8 bases of the junction left unmatched. Per germline, CDR1 SGHTA and CDR2 FQGNSA. This CDR3 region has 16 residues. The CDR3 DNA reads TGTGCCAGCAGCGGGTTAGTGGGAGGGAGCACAGATACGCAGTATTTT. It codes for CASSGLVGGSTDTQYF.

This clone has a handful of counts. This chain joins TRBV5-1 and TRBJ1-2, with TRBD1 identical over 9 bases. Germline V CDR1 and CDR2: SGHRS, YFSETQ. The J segment lost 4 bases and the V segment lost 0 bases, leaving 7 bases of the junction unmatched. The CDR3 length is 16 residues. CDR3 coding DNA: TGCGCCAGCAGCTTGGCATGGGACAGGGAGACCTATGGCTACACCTTC. It encodes CASSLAWDRETYGYTF.

The chain carries TRBV9 and TRBJ2-1; TRBD2 agrees at 13 bases. Germline V lookup: CDR1 SGDLS, CDR2 YYNGEE. The V gene end was trimmed by 0 bases and the J gene end by 7 bases; junction bases not matched to a gene: 4. This CDR3 spans 16 amino acids. Here the CDR3 DNA reads TGTGCCAGCAGCGTAGAACTAGCGGGAGGGCTGAATGAGCAGTTCTTC. It codes for CASSVELAGGLNEQFF. Supplemented by reference TRBV9 and TRBJ2-1, the full variable domain reads DSGVTQTPKHLITATGQRVTLRCSPRSGDLSVYWYQQSLDQGLQFLIQYYNGEERAKGNILERFSAQQFPDLHSELNLSSLELGDSALYFCASSVELAGGLNEQFFGPGTRLTVL.

This chain connects TRBV7-2 to TRBJ1-1; 7 bases line up with TRBD1. The CDR3 has 14 residues. V was pared by 0 bases and J by 4 bases, with 2 bases of the junction left unmatched. CDR1 is SGHTA, CDR2 FQGNSA, per germline. CDR3 coding DNA: TGTGCCAGCAGCTTAGCAGCAGGGGGCACTGAAGCTTTCTTT. This sequence encodes CASSLAAGGTEAFF.

The chain links TRBV2 to TRBJ1-2; no firm D call. V shed 6 bases and J shed 1 base, with 6 bases lying between them. This CDR3 region has 12 residues. Germline loops: CDR1 SNHLY, CDR2 FYNNEI. CDR3: CASRRVNYGYTF. In DNA form, the CDR3 reads TGTGCCAGCAGGCGGGTTAACTATGGCTACACCTTC. The variable domain in full, with the rest retrieved from reference TRBV2 and TRBJ1-2, is EPEVTQTPSHQVTQMGQEVILRCVPISNHLYFYWYRQILGQKVEFLVSFYNNEISEKSEIFDDQFSVERPDGSNFTLKIRSTKLEDSAMYFCASRRVNYGYTFGSGTRLTVV.

V gene TRBV6-5 combines with J gene TRBJ2-2, with 12 nucleotides matching TRBD1. The V gene end was trimmed by 2 bases and the J gene end by 8 bases; junction bases not matched to a gene: 6. Germline assignment: CDR1 MNHEY and CDR2 SVGAGI. The CDR3 consists of 16 residues. This chain's CDR3 is CASSYIGTGGRGELFF. CDR3 DNA: TGTGCCAGCAGTTACATCGGGACAGGGGGCAGGGGGGAGCTGTTTTTT.

CDR3 DNA sequence: TGTGCCAGCAGCGGCCGACCGGGACTAGCGGTCCGGGAGACCCAGTACTTC. It is translated as CASSGRPGLAVRETQYF. The genes are TRBV5-4 and TRBJ2-5; 11 bases fit TRBD2. The CDR3 is 17 amino acids. Germline assignment: CDR1 SGHNT and CDR2 YYREEE (reference sequence). The J segment lost 5 bases and the V segment lost 4 bases, leaving 13 bases of the junction unmatched.

The chain combines TRBV13 with TRBJ1-2, with 7 bases lining up with TRBD1. With 5 bases clipped from V and 4 bases from J, the junction kept 13 bases outside the gene matches. Looked up from germline, CDR1 is PRHDT and CDR2 is FYEKMQ (reference sequence). There are 16 residues in the CDR3. The CDR3 DNA follows: TGTGCCAGCAGCCCCGGGCGGGACAGATATTTCTATGGCTACACCTTC. The encoded protein is CASSPGRDRYFYGYTF.

The V gene is TRBV6-1, the J gene TRBJ1-5; D may be TRBD1 (5 bases). The germline CDR1 and CDR2 sequences are MNHNS and SASEGT. The CDR3 consists of 14 residues. V lost 6 bases, J lost 0 bases, and 9 bases lay in between. The CDR3 DNA reads as TGTGCCAGCAGCGCAGGGAATAGCAATCAGCCCCAGCATTTT. Translating it yields CASSAGNSNQPQHF.